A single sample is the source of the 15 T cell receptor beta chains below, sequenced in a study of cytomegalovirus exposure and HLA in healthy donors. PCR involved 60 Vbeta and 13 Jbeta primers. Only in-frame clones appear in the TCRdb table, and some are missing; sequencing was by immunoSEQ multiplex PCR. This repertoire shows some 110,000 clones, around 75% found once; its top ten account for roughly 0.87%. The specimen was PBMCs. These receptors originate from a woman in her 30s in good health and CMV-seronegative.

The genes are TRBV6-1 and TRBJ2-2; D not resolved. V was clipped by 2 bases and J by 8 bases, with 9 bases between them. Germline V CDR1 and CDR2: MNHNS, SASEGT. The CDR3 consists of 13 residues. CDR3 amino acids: CASSEQDSGELFF. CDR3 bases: TGTGCCAGCAGTGAACAGGATTCGGGGGAGCTGTTTTTT.

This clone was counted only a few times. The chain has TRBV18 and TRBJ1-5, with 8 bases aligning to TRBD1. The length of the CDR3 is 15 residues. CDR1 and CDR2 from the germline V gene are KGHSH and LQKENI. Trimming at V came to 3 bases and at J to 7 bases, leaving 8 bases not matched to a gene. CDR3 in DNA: TGTGCCAGCTCACCCCAGGACAGGGTGGGGCAGCCCCAGCATTTT. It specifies CASSPQDRVGQPQHF.

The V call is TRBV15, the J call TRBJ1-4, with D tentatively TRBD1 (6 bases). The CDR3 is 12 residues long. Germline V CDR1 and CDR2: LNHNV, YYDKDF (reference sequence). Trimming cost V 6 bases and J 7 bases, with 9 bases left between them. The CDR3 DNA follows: TGTGCCACCAGTTCGGACAGTGAAAAACTGTTTTTT. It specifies CATSSDSEKLFF.

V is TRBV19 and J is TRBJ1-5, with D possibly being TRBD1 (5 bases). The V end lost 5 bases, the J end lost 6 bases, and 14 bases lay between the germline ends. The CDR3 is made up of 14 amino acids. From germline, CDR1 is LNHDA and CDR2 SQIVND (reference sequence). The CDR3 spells CASSETGGGQPQHF. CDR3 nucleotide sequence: TGTGCCAGTAGTGAGACGGGGGGAGGTCAGCCCCAGCATTTT.

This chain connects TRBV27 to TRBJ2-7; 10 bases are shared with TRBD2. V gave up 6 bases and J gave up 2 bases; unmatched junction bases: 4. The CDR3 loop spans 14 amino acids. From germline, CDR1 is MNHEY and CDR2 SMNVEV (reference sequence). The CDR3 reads CASRLAGGAYEQYF. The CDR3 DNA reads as TGTGCCAGCAGATTAGCGGGAGGAGCCTACGAGCAGTACTTC.

CDR3 sequence reads: CASSQEGLHTYEQYF. The CDR3 DNA sequence: TGTGCCAGCAGCCAAGAGGGACTGCATACCTACGAGCAGTACTTC. This chain connects TRBV4-2 to TRBJ2-7, with D possibly being TRBD2 (6 bases). The CDR3 is made up of 15 amino acids. Germline V gene data show CDR1 as LGHNA and CDR2 as YNFKEQ. V lost 0 bases to trimming and J lost 2 bases, with 11 bases between them.

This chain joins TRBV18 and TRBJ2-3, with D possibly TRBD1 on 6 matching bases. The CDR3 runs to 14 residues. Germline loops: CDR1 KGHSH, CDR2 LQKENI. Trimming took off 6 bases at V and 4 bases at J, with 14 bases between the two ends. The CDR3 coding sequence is TGTGCCAGCTCGAATGACAGGCCCCCAGATACGCAGTATTTT. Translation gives CASSNDRPPDTQYF. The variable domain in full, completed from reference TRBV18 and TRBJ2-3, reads NAGVMQNPRHLVRRRGQEARLRCSPMKGHSHVYWYRQLPEEGLKFMVYLQKENIIDESGMPKERFSAEFPKEGPSILRIQQVVRGDSAAYFCASSNDRPPDTQYFGPGTRLTVL.

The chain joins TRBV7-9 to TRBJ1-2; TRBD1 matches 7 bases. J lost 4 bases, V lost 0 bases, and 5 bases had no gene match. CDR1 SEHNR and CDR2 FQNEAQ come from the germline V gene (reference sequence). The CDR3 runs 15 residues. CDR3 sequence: CASSLAQTGPYGYTF. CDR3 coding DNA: TGTGCCAGCAGCTTAGCCCAGACAGGGCCCTATGGCTACACCTTC.

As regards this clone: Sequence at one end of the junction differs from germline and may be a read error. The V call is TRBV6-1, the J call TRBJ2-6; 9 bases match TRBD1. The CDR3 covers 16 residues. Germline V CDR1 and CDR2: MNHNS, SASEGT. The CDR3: CASGDRGSSGANVLTF. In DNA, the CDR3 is TGTGCCAGCGGTGACAGGGGGTCGTCTGGGGCCAACGTCCTGACTTTC.

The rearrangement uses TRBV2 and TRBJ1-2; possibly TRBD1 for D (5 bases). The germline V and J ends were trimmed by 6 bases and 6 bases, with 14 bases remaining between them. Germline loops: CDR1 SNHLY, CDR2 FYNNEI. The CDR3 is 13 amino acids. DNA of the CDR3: TGTGCCAGCAGACCGGGGGGAAGTGATGGCTACACCTTC. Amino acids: CASRPGGSDGYTF.

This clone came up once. CDR3 sequence reads: CASSSRRTGLMETEAFF. CDR3 DNA sequence: TGTGCCAGCAGCTCACGGAGGACAGGGTTGATGGAGACTGAAGCTTTCTTT. This chain uses TRBV13 with TRBJ1-1; TRBD1 aligns across 8 bases. Trimming removed 4 bases from V and 5 bases from J; junction bases left unmatched: 15. This CDR3 is built from 17 residues. Germline lookup yields CDR1 PRHDT and CDR2 FYEKMQ (reference sequence).

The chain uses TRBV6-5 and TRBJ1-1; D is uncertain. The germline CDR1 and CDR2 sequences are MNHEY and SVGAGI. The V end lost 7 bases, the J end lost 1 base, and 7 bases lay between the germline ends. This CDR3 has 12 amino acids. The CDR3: CASKAGNTEAFF. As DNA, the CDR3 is TGTGCCAGCAAAGCAGGGAACACTGAAGCTTTCTTT.

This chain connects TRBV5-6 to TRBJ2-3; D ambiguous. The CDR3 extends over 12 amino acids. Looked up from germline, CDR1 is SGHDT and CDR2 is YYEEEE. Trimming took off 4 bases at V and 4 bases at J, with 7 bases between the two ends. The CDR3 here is CASSLLSDTQYF. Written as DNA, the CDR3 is TGTGCCAGCAGCCTGCTATCAGATACGCAGTATTTT.

CDR3 loop: CASSPSDRRGYTF. The CDR3 nucleotides are TGTGCCAGCAGTCCCTCTGACAGGCGTGGCTACACCTTC. V gene TRBV6-6 combines with J gene TRBJ1-2; TRBD1 might be the D (6 bases). Trimming removed 5 bases at V and 7 bases at J, with 14 bases between. Looked up from germline, CDR1 is MNHNY and CDR2 is SVGAGI (reference sequence). CDR3 length equals 13 residues.

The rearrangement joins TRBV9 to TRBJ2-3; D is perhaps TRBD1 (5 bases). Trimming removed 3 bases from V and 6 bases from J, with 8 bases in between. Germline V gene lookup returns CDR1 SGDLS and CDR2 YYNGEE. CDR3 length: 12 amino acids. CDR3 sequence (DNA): TGTGCCAGCAGCGCCTCAGGGGATACGCAGTATTTT. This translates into CASSASGDTQYF.